The subject of this entry is one T cell receptor beta chain. What it binds is unknown. An amount of RNA that ranged from roughly 0.5 to 1 ug was reverse transcribed with random hexamers. TCR beta CDR3 was amplified by immunoSEQ covering 54 Vbeta and 13 Jbeta. TCRdb used MiXCR to reprocess the immunoSEQ multiplex PCR reads, holding one entry per CDR3 protein. The data contain under 80,000 distinct CDR3 sequences, approximately 94% of them singletons. The record originates from a study of CD8 T cells in Susac syndrome. Study results and caveats: The CD4+ T cell repertoires of Susac syndrome were found to show no clonal expansion.

Sample: CD4+ T cells from PBMCs. This clonotype originated in a human donor with Susac syndrome.

The CDR3 DNA reads as TGTGCCAGCAAACCCAGCGGGGACACAGATACGCAGTATTTT. This translates into CASKPSGDTDTQYF. This chain links TRBV6-6 with TRBJ2-3; TRBD2 aligns across 7 bases. CDR1 is MNHNY, CDR2 SVGAGI, per germline (reference sequence). J was trimmed by 2 bases and V by 7 bases; bases with no gene match: 6. CDR3 size: 14 residues.